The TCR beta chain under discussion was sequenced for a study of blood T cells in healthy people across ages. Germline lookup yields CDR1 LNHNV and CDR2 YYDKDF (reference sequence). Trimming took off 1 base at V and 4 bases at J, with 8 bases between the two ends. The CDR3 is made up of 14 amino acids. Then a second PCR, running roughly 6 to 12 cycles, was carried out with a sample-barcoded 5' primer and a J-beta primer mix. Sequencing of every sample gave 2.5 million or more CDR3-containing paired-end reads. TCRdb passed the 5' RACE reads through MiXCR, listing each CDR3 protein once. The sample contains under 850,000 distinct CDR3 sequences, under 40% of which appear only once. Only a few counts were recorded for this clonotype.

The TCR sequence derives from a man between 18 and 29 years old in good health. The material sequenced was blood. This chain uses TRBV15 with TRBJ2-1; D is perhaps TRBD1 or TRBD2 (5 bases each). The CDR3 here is CATSRGGNYNEQFF. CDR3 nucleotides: TGTGCCACCAGCAGAGGGGGGAATTACAATGAGCAGTTCTTC.